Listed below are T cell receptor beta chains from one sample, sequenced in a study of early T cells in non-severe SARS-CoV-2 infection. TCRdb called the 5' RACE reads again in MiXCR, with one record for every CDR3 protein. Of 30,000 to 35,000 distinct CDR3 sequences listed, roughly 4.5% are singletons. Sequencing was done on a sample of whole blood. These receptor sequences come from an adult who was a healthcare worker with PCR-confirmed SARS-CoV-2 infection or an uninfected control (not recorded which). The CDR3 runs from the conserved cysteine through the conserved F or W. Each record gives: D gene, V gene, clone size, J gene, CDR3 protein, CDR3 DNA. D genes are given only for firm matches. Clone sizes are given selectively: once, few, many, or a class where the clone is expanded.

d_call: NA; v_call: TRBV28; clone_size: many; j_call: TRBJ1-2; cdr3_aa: CASSLSRVEDGYTF; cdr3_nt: TGTGCCAGCAGTTTATCCAGGGTGGAGGATGGCTACACCTTC
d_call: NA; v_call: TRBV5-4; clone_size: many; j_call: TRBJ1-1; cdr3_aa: CASSRGSFTEAFF; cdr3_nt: TGTGCCAGCAGCCGTGGGAGTTTCACTGAAGCTTTCTTT
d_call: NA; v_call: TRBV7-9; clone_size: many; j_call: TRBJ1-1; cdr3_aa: CASSATGYTEAFF; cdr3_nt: TGTGCCAGCAGCGCCACAGGGTACACTGAAGCTTTCTTT
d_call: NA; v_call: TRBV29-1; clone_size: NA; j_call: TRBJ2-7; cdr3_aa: CSLVRGVIYEQYF; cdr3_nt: TGCAGCCTCGTCCGGGGAGTAATCTACGAGCAGTACTTC
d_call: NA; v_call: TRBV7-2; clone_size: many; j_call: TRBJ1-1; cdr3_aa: CASSHRDREFTEAFF; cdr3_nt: TGTGCCAGCAGCCATAGGGACCGCGAGTTCACTGAAGCTTTCTTT
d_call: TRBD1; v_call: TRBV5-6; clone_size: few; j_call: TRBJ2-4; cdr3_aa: CASSLGQGRTLAKNIQYF; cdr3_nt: TGTGCCAGCAGCCTTGGACAGGGGCGAACCTTAGCCAAAAACATTCAGTACTTC
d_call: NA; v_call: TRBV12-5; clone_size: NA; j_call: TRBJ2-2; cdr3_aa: CASALTGELFF; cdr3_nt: TGTGCTAGCGCACTCACCGGGGAGCTGTTTTTT
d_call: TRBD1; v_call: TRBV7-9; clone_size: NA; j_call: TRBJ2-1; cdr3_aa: CASSNGLRGPLEQFF; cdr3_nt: TGTGCCAGCAGCAACGGTCTGAGGGGGCCGCTTGAGCAGTTCTTC
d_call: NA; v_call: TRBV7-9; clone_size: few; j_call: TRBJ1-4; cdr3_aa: CASSPPASLGEKLFF; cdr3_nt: TGTGCCAGCAGCCCCCCGGCCTCCTTGGGTGAAAAACTGTTTTTT
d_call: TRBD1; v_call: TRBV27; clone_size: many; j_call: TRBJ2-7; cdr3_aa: CASSSSGTGTYEQYF; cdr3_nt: TGTGCCAGCAGCTCGAGCGGGACAGGGACCTACGAGCAGTACTTC
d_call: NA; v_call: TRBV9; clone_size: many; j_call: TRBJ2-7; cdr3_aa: CASSVVPGAYSYEQYF; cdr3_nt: TGTGCCAGCAGCGTAGTGCCCGGGGCTTACTCCTACGAGCAGTACTTC
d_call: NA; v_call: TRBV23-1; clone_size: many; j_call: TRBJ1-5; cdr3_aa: CASSHPRRHSNQPQHF; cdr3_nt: TGCGCCAGCAGTCACCCTCGGAGGCATAGCAATCAGCCCCAGCATTTT
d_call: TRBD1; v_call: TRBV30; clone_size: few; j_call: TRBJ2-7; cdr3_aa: CAWSKDRGLNYEQYF; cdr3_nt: TGTGCCTGGAGTAAGGACAGGGGGCTTAACTACGAGCAGTACTTC
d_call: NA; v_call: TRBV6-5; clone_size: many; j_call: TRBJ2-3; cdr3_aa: CASSYRNRAYTDTQYF; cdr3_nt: TGTGCCAGCAGTTACCGGAACAGGGCTTACACAGATACGCAGTATTTT
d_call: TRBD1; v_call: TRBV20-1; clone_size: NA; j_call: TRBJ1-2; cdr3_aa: CSARALTGGGGGYTF; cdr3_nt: TGCAGTGCTAGAGCCCTCACAGGGGGCGGTGGTGGCTACACCTTC
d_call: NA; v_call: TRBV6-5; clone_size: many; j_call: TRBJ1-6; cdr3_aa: CASSYQGKGSYNSPLHF; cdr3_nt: TGTGCCAGCAGTTATCAGGGAAAGGGCTCCTATAATTCACCCCTCCACTTT
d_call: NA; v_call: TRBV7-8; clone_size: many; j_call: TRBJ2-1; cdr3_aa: CASSLPFNTRSYNEQFF; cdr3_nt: TGTGCCAGCAGCTTACCCTTCAATACACGCTCCTACAATGAGCAGTTCTTC
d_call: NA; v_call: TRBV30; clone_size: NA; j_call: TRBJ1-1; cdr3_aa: CAWSVGGDTEAFF; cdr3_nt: TGTGCCTGGAGTGTTGGCGGTGACACTGAAGCTTTCTTT
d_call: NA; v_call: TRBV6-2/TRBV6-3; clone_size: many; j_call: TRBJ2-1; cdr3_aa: CASTMTGGSYNEQFF; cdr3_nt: TGTGCCAGCACTATGACAGGCGGCTCCTACAATGAGCAGTTCTTC
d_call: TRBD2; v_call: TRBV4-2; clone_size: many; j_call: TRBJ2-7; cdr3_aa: CASSAGGSGGEQYF; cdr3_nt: TGTGCCAGCAGCGCCGGAGGTAGCGGGGGGGAGCAGTACTTC
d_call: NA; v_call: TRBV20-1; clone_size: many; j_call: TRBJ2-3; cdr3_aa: CSARDDWGHTDTQYF; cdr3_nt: TGCAGTGCTAGAGATGACTGGGGTCACACAGATACGCAGTATTTT
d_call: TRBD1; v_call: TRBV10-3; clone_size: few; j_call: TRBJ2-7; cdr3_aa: CAINTGDRYEQYF; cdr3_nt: TGTGCCATCAATACAGGGGACCGCTACGAGCAGTACTTC
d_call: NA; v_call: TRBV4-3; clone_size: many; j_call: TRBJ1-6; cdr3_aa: CASSQVDRMNSPLHF; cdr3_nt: TGCGCCAGCAGCCAAGTTGACAGGATGAATTCACCCCTCCACTTT
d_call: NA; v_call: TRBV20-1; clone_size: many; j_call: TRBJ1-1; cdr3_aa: CSARRGAVDTEAFF; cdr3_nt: TGCAGTGCTAGAAGGGGGGCGGTGGACACTGAAGCTTTCTTT
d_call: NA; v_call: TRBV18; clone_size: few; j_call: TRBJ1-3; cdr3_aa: CASSRSTGSGNTIYF; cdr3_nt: TGTGCCAGCTCACGGTCAACAGGGTCCGGAAACACCATATATTTT
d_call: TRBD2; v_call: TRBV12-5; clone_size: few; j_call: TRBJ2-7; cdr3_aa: CASGLGLAAHEQYF; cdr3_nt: TGTGCTAGTGGTCTGGGACTAGCGGCCCACGAGCAGTACTTC
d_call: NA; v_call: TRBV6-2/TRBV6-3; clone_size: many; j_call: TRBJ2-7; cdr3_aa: CASSYPDSISYEQYF; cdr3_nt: TGTGCCAGCAGTTACCCCGACAGCATATCCTACGAGCAGTACTTC
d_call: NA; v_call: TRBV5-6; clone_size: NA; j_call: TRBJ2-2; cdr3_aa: CAGQGNTGELFF; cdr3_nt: TGTGCCGGGCAGGGGAACACCGGGGAGCTGTTTTTT
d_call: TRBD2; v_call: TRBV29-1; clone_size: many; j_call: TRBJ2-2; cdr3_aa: CSVRLAPNTGELFF; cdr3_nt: TGCAGCGTAAGACTAGCACCGAACACCGGGGAGCTGTTTTTT
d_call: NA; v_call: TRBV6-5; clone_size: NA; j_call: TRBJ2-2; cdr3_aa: CASRGRPFGELFF; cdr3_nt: TGTGCCAGCAGGGGTCGACCGTTTGGGGAGCTGTTTTTT
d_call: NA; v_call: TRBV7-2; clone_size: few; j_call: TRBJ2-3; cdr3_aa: CASRKTGGGDTQYF; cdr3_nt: TGTGCCAGCAGGAAGACCGGTGGGGGGGATACGCAGTATTTT
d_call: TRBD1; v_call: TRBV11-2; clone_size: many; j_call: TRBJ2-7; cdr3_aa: CASSLGQGRTYEQYF; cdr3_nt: TGTGCCAGCAGCTTAGGACAGGGTAGGACCTACGAGCAGTACTTC
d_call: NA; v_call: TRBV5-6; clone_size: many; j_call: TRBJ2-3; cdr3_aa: CASSLAGSRVTDTQYF; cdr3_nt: TGTGCCAGCAGCTTGGCCGGTAGCCGCGTCACAGATACGCAGTATTTT
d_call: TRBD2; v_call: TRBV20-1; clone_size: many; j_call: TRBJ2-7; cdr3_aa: CSAEPTSGSSYEQYF; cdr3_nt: TGCAGTGCCGAACCAACTAGCGGGAGCTCCTACGAGCAGTACTTC
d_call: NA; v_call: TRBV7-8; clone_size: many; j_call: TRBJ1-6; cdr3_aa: CASSFPPRSSYNSPLHF; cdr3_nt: TGTGCCAGCAGCTTTCCCCCTCGGAGCTCCTATAATTCACCCCTCCACTTT
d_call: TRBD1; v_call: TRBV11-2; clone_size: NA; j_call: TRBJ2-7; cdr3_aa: CASSRSTGGFFYEQYF; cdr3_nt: TGTGCCAGCAGCCGCTCGACAGGGGGTTTCTTCTACGAGCAGTACTTC
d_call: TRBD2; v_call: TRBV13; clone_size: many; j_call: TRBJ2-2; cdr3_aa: CASSGGVPGDGELFF; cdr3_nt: TGTGCCAGCAGCGGGGGGGTACCCGGGGACGGAGAGCTGTTTTTT
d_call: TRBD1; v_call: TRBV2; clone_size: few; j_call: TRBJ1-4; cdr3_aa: CATQRDRGRLTNEKLFF; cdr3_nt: TGTGCCACGCAGCGGGACAGGGGGCGCTTAACTAATGAAAAACTGTTTTTT
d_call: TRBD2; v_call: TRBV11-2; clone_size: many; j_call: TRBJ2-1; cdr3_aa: CASSLGVRLAGARWEQFF; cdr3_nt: TGTGCCAGCAGCTTAGGAGTCAGGCTAGCGGGGGCCCGATGGGAGCAGTTCTTC
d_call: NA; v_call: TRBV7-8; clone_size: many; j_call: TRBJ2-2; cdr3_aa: CASREDTGELFF; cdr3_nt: TGTGCCAGCAGAGAGGACACCGGGGAGCTGTTTTTT
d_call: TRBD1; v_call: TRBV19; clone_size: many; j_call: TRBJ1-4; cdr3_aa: CASSAGTGNEKLFF; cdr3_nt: TGTGCCAGTAGTGCAGGGACAGGGAATGAAAAACTGTTTTTT
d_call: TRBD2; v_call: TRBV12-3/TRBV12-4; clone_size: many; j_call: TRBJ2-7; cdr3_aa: CASGTSGTYEQYF; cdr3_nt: TGTGCCAGCGGGACTAGCGGGACCTACGAGCAGTACTTC
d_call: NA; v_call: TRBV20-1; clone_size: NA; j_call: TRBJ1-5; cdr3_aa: CSARVYSNQPQHF; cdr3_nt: TGCAGTGCTAGAGTCTATAGCAATCAGCCCCAGCATTTT
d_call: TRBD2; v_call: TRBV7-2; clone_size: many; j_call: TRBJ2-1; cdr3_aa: CASSLGTRDYLTQGEQFF; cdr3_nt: TGTGCCAGCAGCTTAGGGACTCGGGACTACTTAACCCAGGGCGAGCAGTTCTTC
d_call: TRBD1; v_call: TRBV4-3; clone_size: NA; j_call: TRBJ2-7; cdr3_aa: CASSLVRDREHEQYF; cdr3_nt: TGCGCCAGCAGCCTAGTCCGGGACAGGGAACACGAGCAGTACTTC
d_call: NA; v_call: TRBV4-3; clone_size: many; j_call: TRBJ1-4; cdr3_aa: CASSALSGNEKLFF; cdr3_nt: TGCGCCAGCAGCGCCCTGAGCGGTAATGAAAAACTGTTTTTT
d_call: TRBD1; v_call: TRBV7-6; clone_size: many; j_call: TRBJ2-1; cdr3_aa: CASITGTGSGEQFF; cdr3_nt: TGTGCCAGCATCACCGGGACAGGGTCGGGCGAGCAGTTCTTC
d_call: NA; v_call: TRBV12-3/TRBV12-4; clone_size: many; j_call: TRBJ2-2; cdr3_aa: CASSVLGIFGELFF; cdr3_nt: TGTGCCAGCAGCGTCTTGGGGATCTTCGGGGAGCTGTTTTTT
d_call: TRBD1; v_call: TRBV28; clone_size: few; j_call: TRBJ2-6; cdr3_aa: CASSSGQAGANVLTF; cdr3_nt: TGTGCCAGCAGTTCTGGACAGGCTGGGGCCAACGTCCTGACTTTC
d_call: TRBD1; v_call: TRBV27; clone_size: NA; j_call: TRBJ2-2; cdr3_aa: CASSLTGQFTGELFF; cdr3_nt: TGTGCCAGCAGTCTGACAGGGCAATTCACCGGGGAGCTGTTTTTT
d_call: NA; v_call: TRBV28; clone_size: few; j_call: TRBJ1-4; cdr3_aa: CASKEANEKLFF; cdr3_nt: TGTGCCAGCAAGGAGGCTAATGAAAAACTGTTTTTT
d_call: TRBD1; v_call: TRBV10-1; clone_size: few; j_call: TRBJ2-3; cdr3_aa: CASSDRDRGTDTQYF; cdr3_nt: TGCGCCAGCAGTGACCGGGACAGGGGCACAGATACGCAGTATTTT
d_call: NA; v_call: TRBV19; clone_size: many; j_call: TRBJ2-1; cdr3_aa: CASSRRVELVVNEQFF; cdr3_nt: TGTGCCAGTAGTAGGAGAGTGGAACTAGTGGTCAATGAGCAGTTCTTC
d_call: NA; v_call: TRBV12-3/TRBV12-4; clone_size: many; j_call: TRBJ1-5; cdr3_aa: CASSFQGNNQPQHF; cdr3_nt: TGTGCCAGCAGTTTCCAGGGGAACAATCAGCCCCAGCATTTT
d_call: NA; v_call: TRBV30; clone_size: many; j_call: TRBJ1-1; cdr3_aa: CAWSVRGGKAFF; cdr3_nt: TGTGCCTGGAGTGTACGAGGTGGGAAAGCTTTCTTT